This TCR beta chain was identified during a study of shared clonotypes between healthy human individuals (dated by TCRdb to the early 2020s). Some background on the complete study: The cohort comprised two women and a few men aged 18 to 49 years. For each donor, CD4 naive and CD4 memory were each given three plates, CD8 naive was given two plates, and CD8 memory was given one plate. Libraries were prepared and TCR repertoires were sequenced by different laboratories using diverse techniques, in order to increase sequencing depth and limit assay-specific biases. Leukapheresis yielded between about 0.94 and 10 billion PBMCs per donor. To estimate repertoire size and how much clonotype sharing occurs between individuals, the study deeply sequenced the blood TCR repertoires of several healthy adults.

Details on this clone: Its cognate antigen has yet to be identified. Base qualities are not provided; no much larger clone lies one nucleotide away.

Summary of the overall study and its limitations: Sharing across a few donors was observed for roughly 5% of naive CD4, 3.5% of naive CD8, 2% to 2.5% of memory CD4, and approximately 0.41% of memory CD8 clonotypes. Naive subsets generally had larger estimated clonotype richness than memory subsets. Rarefaction of sorted-subset datasets indicated incomplete sequencing despite the large sequencing depth. Sampling was restricted to blood, and TCR repertoires in tissue are likely to differ from TCR repertoires in blood. The genetic and exposure-history diversity represented was limited by the small number of donors. Based on pairwise subsampling, the degree of clonotype sharing among donors was expected to be affected by sequencing depth. Clonotypes shared by all four sorted-subset donors showed higher generation probabilities than non-shared clonotypes.

The germline V gene encodes CDR1 SGHTA and CDR2 FQGNSA. Reading from cysteine to phenylalanine, the CDR3 counts 15 amino acids. Here the CDR3 DNA is all that survives: 45 bases in frame from base 1. Between the V and J ends, shortened by 0 bases and 2 bases respectively, the junction contains 11 bases. Healthy HIV-negative adults with no recently reported acute infections or vaccinations were included as donors. All donors were Caucasian adults living in Nashville, Tennessee, USA. CD4+ T cells were enriched by magnetic negative selection, after which naive cells were positively selected on CD45RA and the negative fraction was taken as the memory subset. Blood was obtained by leukapheresis, after which PBMCs were separated by Ficoll-Histopaque density gradient centrifugation and cryopreserved in liquid nitrogen vapor phase. Analytical flow cytometry was used to check the purity and quantity of each magnetically sorted T cell population. Genomic DNA was isolated from each sorted fraction and quantified by UV absorbance on a Nanodrop 2000c.

TCR CDR3 regions were amplified from genomic DNA by multiplex PCR using the deep immunoSEQ assay. Extracted genomic DNA from each cell subset was spread evenly across all wells of several immunoSEQ 96-well plates, with each plate serving as a replicate. For sorted subsets, each replicate PCR was loaded with approximately 190 ng genomic DNA, equivalent to about 33,000 T cell genomes. Purified libraries were measured with a Qubit 3.0 fluorometer, size-checked on a Bioanalyzer 2100, and measured again with the KAPA Library Quantification kit. A separate single-read 150-cycle Illumina NextSeq 550 flow cell was used to sequence each immunoSEQ 96-well plate. As for how the authors treated the data: The immunoSEQ output contained only junctional sequences without quality scores, so filtering could not match that applied to full-length reads. Sequences were annotated with PyIR, a Python wrapper for IgBLAST v1.9, and V/J genes and CDR3 were assigned using IMGT germline references. Reads were removed for weak V/J assignments (E-value above 1e-6), missing CDR3, stop codons, out-of-frame junctions, or ambiguous translated residues. V3J clonotypes were defined as sequences sharing the same inferred V gene, J gene, and CDR3 amino acid sequence. The percentage overlap between two repertoires was calculated by dividing the number of shared unique clonotypes by the size of the smaller repertoire. RTK rarefaction, the Chao1 estimator, and Recon v2.1 estimates of unobserved clonotypes were used to assess repertoire richness. Generation probabilities were computed with OLGA for all TCRbeta clonotypes obtained by the gDNA method from four donors. This is the immuneACCESS table as TCRdb keeps it, with only in-frame sequences that have V and J called. A part of the clones is gone; compared with another copy, unresolved V genes explain less than half, and the rest is unexplained. D and trimming come from the DNA, and the V and J calls and clone size come from that table. This sample holds fewer than 2.5 million clones; 93% were observed only once. 0.36% of the sample goes to the ten largest clones.

The sequencing sample was made of naive CD4+ T cells from PBMCs. The cell subset or site label on this specimen signifies: CD45RA+ positively selected. The TCR comes from a man aged 18 to 30 in good health. Some clones in this sample may be carry-over from other donors' samples. In this chain, TRBV7-2 is recombined with TRBJ2-7; no D gene call is confident. In nucleotide form, the sequence is TGTGCCAGCAGCTTAGCTATATCGGCAACCTACGAGCAGTACTTC. The resulting protein is CASSLAISATYEQYF.